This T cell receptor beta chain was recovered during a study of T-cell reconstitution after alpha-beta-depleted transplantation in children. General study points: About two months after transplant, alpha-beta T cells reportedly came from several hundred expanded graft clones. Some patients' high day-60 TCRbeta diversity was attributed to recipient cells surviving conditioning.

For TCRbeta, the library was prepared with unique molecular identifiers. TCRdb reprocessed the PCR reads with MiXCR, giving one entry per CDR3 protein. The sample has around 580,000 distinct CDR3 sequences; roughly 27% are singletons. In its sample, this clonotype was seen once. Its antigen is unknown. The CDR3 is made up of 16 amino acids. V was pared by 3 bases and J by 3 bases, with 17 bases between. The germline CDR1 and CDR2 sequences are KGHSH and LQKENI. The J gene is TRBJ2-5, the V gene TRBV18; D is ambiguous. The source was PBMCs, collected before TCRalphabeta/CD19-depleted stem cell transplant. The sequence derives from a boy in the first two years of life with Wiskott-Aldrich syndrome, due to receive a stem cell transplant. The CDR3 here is CASSPLTLRKEETQYF. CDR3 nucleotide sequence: TGTGCCAGCTCACCCTTGACGTTGAGGAAAGAAGAGACCCAGTACTTC.